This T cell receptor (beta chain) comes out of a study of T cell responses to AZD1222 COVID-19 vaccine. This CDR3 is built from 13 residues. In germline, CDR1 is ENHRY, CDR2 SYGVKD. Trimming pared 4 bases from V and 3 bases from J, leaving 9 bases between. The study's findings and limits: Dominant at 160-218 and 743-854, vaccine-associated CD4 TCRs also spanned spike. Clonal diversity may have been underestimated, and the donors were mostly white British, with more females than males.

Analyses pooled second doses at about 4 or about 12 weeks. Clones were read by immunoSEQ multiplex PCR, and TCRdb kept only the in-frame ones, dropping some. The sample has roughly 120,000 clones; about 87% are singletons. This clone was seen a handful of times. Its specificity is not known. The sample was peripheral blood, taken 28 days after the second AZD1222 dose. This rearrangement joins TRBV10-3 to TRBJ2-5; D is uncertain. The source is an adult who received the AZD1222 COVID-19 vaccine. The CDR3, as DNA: TGTGCCATCAGTGGGACGGAAAAAGAGACCCAGTACTTC. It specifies CAISGTEKETQYF.